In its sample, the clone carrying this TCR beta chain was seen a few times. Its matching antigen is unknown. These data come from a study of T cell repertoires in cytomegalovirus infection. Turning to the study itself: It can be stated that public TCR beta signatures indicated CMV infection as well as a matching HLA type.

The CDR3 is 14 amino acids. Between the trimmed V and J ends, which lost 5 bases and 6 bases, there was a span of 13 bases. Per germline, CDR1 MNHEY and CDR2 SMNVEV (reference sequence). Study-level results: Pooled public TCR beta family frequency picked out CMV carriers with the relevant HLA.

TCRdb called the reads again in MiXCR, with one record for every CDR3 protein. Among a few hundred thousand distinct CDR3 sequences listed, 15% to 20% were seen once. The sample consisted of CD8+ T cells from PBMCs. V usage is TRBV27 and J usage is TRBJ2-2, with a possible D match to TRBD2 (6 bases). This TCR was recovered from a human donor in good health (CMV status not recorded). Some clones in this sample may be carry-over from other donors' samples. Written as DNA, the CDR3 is TGTGCCAGCAGTGAACCACTAGCCCCCGGGGAGCTGTTTTTT. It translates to CASSEPLAPGELFF.